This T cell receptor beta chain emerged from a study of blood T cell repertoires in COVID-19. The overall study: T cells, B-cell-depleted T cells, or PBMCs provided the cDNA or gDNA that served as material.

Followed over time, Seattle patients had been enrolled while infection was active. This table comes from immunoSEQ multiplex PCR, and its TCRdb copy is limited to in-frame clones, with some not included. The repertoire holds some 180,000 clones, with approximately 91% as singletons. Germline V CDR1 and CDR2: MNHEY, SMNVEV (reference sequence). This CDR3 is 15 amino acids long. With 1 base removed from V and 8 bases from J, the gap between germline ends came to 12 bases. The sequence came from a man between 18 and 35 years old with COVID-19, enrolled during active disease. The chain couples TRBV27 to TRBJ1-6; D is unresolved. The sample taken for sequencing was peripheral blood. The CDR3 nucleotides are TGTGCCAGCAGTTTATTTATAAACGGGGATTCACCCCTCCACTTT. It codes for CASSLFINGDSPLHF.